This passage covers 8 T cell receptor beta chains from one sample sequenced in a study of blood T cells in healthy people across ages. A second 7 to 11 cycle PCR used barcoded and J-beta primers. TCRdb used MiXCR to reprocess the 5' RACE reads, holding one entry per CDR3 protein. The sample holds 850,000 to 1,000,000 distinct CDR3 sequences; under 50% are singletons and the top ten take about an eighth. The source material was blood. These receptors all stem from a man aged 25-45 years in good health.

This clonotype was observed a handful of times. The chain recombines TRBV7-2 with TRBJ2-5; no clear D gene. CDR3 size: 14 residues. Trimming took 0 bases from V and 3 from J, leaving 8 bases between them. The V gene's germline CDR1 is SGHTA and CDR2 FQGNSA. This CDR3 reads CASSLAVAEETQYF. The CDR3 region has the DNA TGTGCCAGCAGCTTAGCCGTCGCCGAAGAGACCCAGTACTTC.

This clonotype was observed a handful of times. The CDR3 DNA follows: TGTGCCAGCAGCCCCGACGCTTCCTCCTACAATGAGCAGTTCTTC. It specifies CASSPDASSYNEQFF. V and J are TRBV14 and TRBJ2-1; D ambiguous. Trimming left V 4 bases short and J 0 bases short, with 10 bases between. There are 15 residues in the CDR3. The germline V gene has CDR1 SGHDN and CDR2 FVKESK.

V and J are TRBV5-4 and TRBJ2-3; 7 bases fit TRBD2. The CDR3 has 18 amino acids. The germline gives CDR1 SGHNT, CDR2 YYREEE (reference sequence). V gave up 4 bases and J gave up 6 bases; unmatched junction bases: 20. The CDR3 DNA is TGTGCCAGCAGCCCTCTGGCCGGGGGGAGAGGGGACGACGATACGCAGTATTTT. Translated, it gives CASSPLAGGRGDDDTQYF. Drawing the rest from reference TRBV5-4 and TRBJ2-3, the complete variable domain is ETGVTQSPTHLIKTRGQQVTLRCSSQSGHNTVSWYQQALGQGPQFIFQYYREEENGRGNFPPRFSGLQFPNYSSELNVNALELDDSALYLCASSPLAGGRGDDDTQYFGPGTRLTVL.

V is TRBV5-1 and J is TRBJ1-4, with 8 bases matching TRBD1. Germline V lookup: CDR1 SGHRS, CDR2 YFSETQ. The CDR3 length is 15 residues. V trimming: 7 bases; J trimming: 8 bases; junction bases outside the gene matches: 13. The CDR3 spells CASREDRGSGEKLFF. In DNA form, the CDR3 reads TGCGCCAGCCGGGAAGACAGGGGCTCGGGCGAAAAACTGTTTTTT.

This sequence joins TRBV3-1 and TRBJ2-7; no reliable D call. Per germline, CDR1 LGHDT and CDR2 YNNKEL (reference sequence). V lost 4 bases, J lost 2 bases, and 15 bases lay in between. The CDR3 contains 15 residues. This CDR3 is CASSRGPNPTYEQYF. As DNA, the CDR3 is TGTGCCAGCAGCCGAGGTCCAAATCCTACCTACGAGCAGTACTTC.

V gene TRBV20-1 combines with J gene TRBJ2-7, with 7 bases aligning to TRBD2. Germline loops: CDR1 DFQATT, CDR2 SNEGSKA (reference sequence). Losses at the gene ends were 1 base for V and 2 bases for J; bases not matched to a gene: 8. CDR3 length: 15 amino acids. CDR3 DNA sequence: TGCAGTGCTAGAGGTCTTCTAGCGGCCCCCTACGAGCAGTACTTC. Translating it yields CSARGLLAAPYEQYF.

This clonotype has only a few counts. This sequence joins TRBV7-2 and TRBJ2-3, with no clear D. The length of the CDR3 is 14 residues. The germline V and J ends were trimmed by 3 bases and 4 bases, with 11 bases remaining between them. The germline CDR1 and CDR2 sequences are SGHTA and FQGNSA. CDR3 DNA sequence: TGTGCCAGCAGCTTCAGCCTAGGGTCAGATACGCAGTATTTT. Protein sequence: CASSFSLGSDTQYF.

V and J are TRBV9 and TRBJ2-1, with D tentatively TRBD2 (6 bases). V lost 4 bases and J 3 bases, leaving 14 bases between the germline ends. The CDR3 spans 15 residues. From germline, CDR1 is SGDLS and CDR2 YYNGEE. This CDR3 is CASSPALGGYNEQFF. The CDR3, as DNA: TGTGCCAGCAGCCCAGCCCTGGGGGGCTACAATGAGCAGTTCTTC.